A selection of T cell receptor beta chains follows, all from one sample in a study of blood T cell repertoires in COVID-19. Profiled with immunoSEQ multiplex PCR; TCRdb holds only in-frame clones, not every one. Counted here are over 600,000 clones, about 90% occurring once; the ten biggest clones make up approximately 0.3%. The sample was peripheral blood. The receptor source for this set is a woman aged 18-30 years with acute or convalescent COVID-19. The CDR3 runs from the conserved cysteine through the conserved F or W. A D gene is named only where the DNA matches it firmly. Clone size, where shown, is once, few, many, or a class for clones that have expanded.

CDR3	DNA	D	size	V	J	length
CASSPGTGLSNQPQHF	TGTGCCAGCAGCCCCGGGACAGGCCTTAGCAATCAGCCCCAGCATTTT	TRBD1	-	TRBV4-2	TRBJ1-5	16
CASSDGTGSAYNEQFF	TGTGCCAGCAGCGATGGGACAGGGTCGGCCTACAATGAGCAGTTCTTC	TRBD1	-	TRBV9	TRBJ2-1	16
CASSLDPGAGNQPQHF	TGTGCCAGCAGCTTAGACCCAGGGGCTGGCAATCAGCCCCAGCATTTT	-	-	TRBV5-5	TRBJ1-5	16
CASSEALPGIGLMTNEKLFF	TGTGCCAGCAGTGAAGCGCTTCCAGGGATCGGGTTGATGACTAATGAAAAACTGTTTTTT	-	-	TRBV2	TRBJ1-4	20
CASSLTGDRRAQPQHF	TGTGCCAGCAGCCTGACAGGGGACCGCCGAGCTCAGCCCCAGCATTTT	TRBD1	-	TRBV5-5	TRBJ1-5	16
CASSQDIDGGNEQFF	TGCGCCAGCAGCCAAGATATCGATGGCGGCAATGAGCAGTTCTTC	-	-	TRBV4-3	TRBJ2-1	15
CASTIMQGPQETQYF	TGTGCCAGCACCATAATGCAGGGGCCCCAAGAGACCCAGTACTTC	-	-	TRBV6-5	TRBJ2-5	15
CAIRPRTDSYGYTF	TGTGCCATCAGGCCCCGGACAGATAGCTATGGCTACACCTTC	-	-	TRBV10-3	TRBJ1-2	14
CASSSGQSLYEQYF	TGTGCCAGCAGCTCTGGACAGTCTCTCTACGAGCAGTACTTC	-	once	TRBV5-6	TRBJ2-7	14
CASSPSGGGELFF	TGTGCCAGCAGCCCAAGCGGCGGAGGGGAGCTGTTTTTT	-	once	TRBV2	TRBJ2-2	13
CAIRGQGNNEQFF	TGTGCCATCAGGGGACAGGGGAACAATGAGCAGTTCTTC	TRBD1	-	TRBV10-3	TRBJ2-1	13
CASSRTEDTQYF	TGTGCCAGCAGCCGGACAGAGGATACGCAGTATTTT	-	once	TRBV7-9	TRBJ2-3	12
CASSGQGSSGELFF	TGTGCCAGCAGCGGACAGGGGTCGAGCGGGGAGCTGTTTTTT	TRBD1	-	TRBV9	TRBJ2-2	14
CASSSPDRGNYGYTF	TGTGCCAGCAGTTCGCCAGACAGGGGAAACTATGGCTACACCTTC	TRBD1	-	TRBV6-5	TRBJ1-2	15
CASSYWSQGGYGYTF	TGTGCCAGCAGTTACTGGTCCCAGGGAGGCTATGGCTACACCTTC	-	-	TRBV6-2/TRBV6-3	TRBJ1-2	15
CASSFGLSLDNSPLHF	TGCGCCAGCAGCTTCGGGTTGTCTTTGGATAATTCACCCCTCCACTTT	-	-	TRBV5-1	TRBJ1-6	16
CASSLGQGRLNQPQHF	TGTGCCAGCAGTTTGGGACAGGGTCGGCTAAATCAGCCCCAGCATTTT	TRBD1	-	TRBV27	TRBJ1-5	16
CASRGQILYGYTF	TGTGCCAGCAGGGGACAGATTCTCTATGGCTACACCTTC	TRBD1	-	TRBV12-3/TRBV12-4	TRBJ1-2	13
CASSTTGRVNQPQHF	TGTGCCAGTAGTACTACAGGTAGAGTGAATCAGCCCCAGCATTTT	-	-	TRBV19	TRBJ1-5	15
CATSDPTGQGKNEQFF	TGTGCCACCAGTGACCCCACGGGACAGGGTAAAAATGAGCAGTTCTTC	TRBD1	-	TRBV24-1	TRBJ2-1	16
CASSPKRYGYTF	TGTGCCAGCTCACCGAAGAGGTATGGCTACACCTTC	-	once	TRBV18	TRBJ1-2	12
CASSYSGPGNTEAFF	TGTGCCAGCAGTTACTCGGGGCCTGGGAACACTGAAGCTTTCTTT	-	-	TRBV6-5	TRBJ1-1	15
CASSQDRAGALPYEQYF	TGTGCCAGCAGCCAAGATCGGGCAGGGGCCCTACCCTACGAGCAGTACTTC	-	few	TRBV3-1/TRBV3-2	TRBJ2-7	17
CASSLDRGSEQYF	TGTGCCAGCAGCTTAGACAGGGGCAGCGAGCAGTACTTC	-	-	TRBV11-3	TRBJ2-7	13
CASSHATGSNYGYTF	TGTGCCAGCAGCCATGCTACAGGTTCTAACTATGGCTACACCTTC	-	-	TRBV3-1/TRBV3-2	TRBJ1-2	15
CARSRGGPRDTQYF	TGTGCCAGGAGCCGCGGGGGCCCTCGGGATACGCAGTATTTT	-	-	TRBV27	TRBJ2-3	14
CASSSRDRDTIYF	TGTGCCAGCAGCTCCCGGGACAGGGATACCATATATTTT	TRBD1	-	TRBV5-4	TRBJ1-3	13
CASSDSPQGEAFF	TGTGCCAGCAGTGACTCCCCACAGGGTGAAGCTTTCTTT	-	-	TRBV6-4	TRBJ1-1	13
CASTTPGTENTEAFF	TGTGCCAGTACCACCCCCGGGACAGAGAACACTGAAGCTTTCTTT	TRBD1	-	TRBV19	TRBJ1-1	15
CASSQDSGNNEKLFF	TGTGCCAGCAGCCAAGATTCAGGGAACAATGAAAAACTGTTTTTT	-	-	TRBV3-1/TRBV3-2	TRBJ1-4	15
CASKESGSSYEQYF	TGTGCCAGCAAAGAGAGCGGCAGCTCCTACGAGCAGTACTTC	-	-	TRBV6-6	TRBJ2-7	14
CASSLGTEAVVEAFF	TGCGCCAGCAGCCTGGGGACGGAGGCCGTAGTGGAAGCTTTCTTT	-	-	TRBV5-1	TRBJ1-1	15
CASSDRGYGYTF	TGCGCCAGCAGTGACAGGGGCTATGGCTACACCTTC	-	-	TRBV10-1	TRBJ1-2	12
CASSHQGLAGHNEQFF	TGCGCCAGCAGCCACCAAGGACTAGCCGGACACAATGAGCAGTTCTTC	TRBD2	once	TRBV4-1	TRBJ2-1	16
CASTGELGIPQHF	TGTGCCAGCACCGGTGAGCTCGGGATCCCCCAGCATTTT	-	-	TRBV12-3/TRBV12-4	TRBJ1-5	13
CASSSEFYSSNTEAFF	TGTGCCAGCAGCTCTGAGTTCTACAGTTCGAACACTGAAGCTTTCTTT	-	-	TRBV5-5	TRBJ1-1	16
CASSYSPGQEQFF	TGTGCCAGCAGTTACTCTCCGGGACAGGAGCAGTTCTTC	TRBD1	once	TRBV6-2/TRBV6-3	TRBJ2-1	13
CASSLTGSPALYNEQFF	TGTGCCAGCAGCTTGACAGGTTCCCCAGCCCTCTACAATGAGCAGTTCTTC	-	-	TRBV5-7	TRBJ2-1	17
CATSRPDRGGTDTQYF	TGTGCCACCAGCAGACCCGACAGGGGGGGAACAGATACGCAGTATTTT	TRBD1	-	TRBV15	TRBJ2-3	16
CAWSVSATNEKLFF	TGTGCCTGGAGTGTATCTGCAACTAATGAAAAACTGTTTTTT	-	-	TRBV30	TRBJ1-4	14
CASSFNYNEQFF	TGTGCCAGCAGCTTTAACTACAATGAGCAGTTCTTC	-	-	TRBV9	TRBJ2-1	12
CATGGTGIQETQYF	TGTGCCACCGGAGGGACAGGAATCCAAGAGACCCAGTACTTC	TRBD1	-	TRBV24-1	TRBJ2-5	14
CASSLPGQGYGYTF	TGTGCCAGCAGCTTGCCCGGCCAGGGCTATGGCTACACCTTC	-	-	TRBV5-5	TRBJ1-2	14
CASSPTGGTAEAFF	TGTGCCAGCAGCCCGACAGGGGGCACGGCTGAAGCTTTCTTT	TRBD1	-	TRBV11-2	TRBJ1-1	14
CASSYSGLRDTEAFF	TGTGCCAGCAGTTACTCAGGGCTCAGGGACACTGAAGCTTTCTTT	-	few	TRBV6-5	TRBJ1-1	15
CAGSLTGTGSNQPQHF	TGTGCCGGCAGCTTAACCGGGACAGGGTCGAATCAGCCCCAGCATTTT	TRBD1	-	TRBV7-9	TRBJ1-5	16
CASSVEASGGVLSTDTQYF	TGTGCCAGCAGCGTAGAGGCAAGCGGGGGGGTATTAAGCACAGATACGCAGTATTTT	TRBD2	-	TRBV9	TRBJ2-3	19
CASSITGDSYEQYF	TGTGCCAGTAGTATTACCGGGGACTCCTACGAGCAGTACTTC	-	once	TRBV19	TRBJ2-7	14
CASSQGRLAGRTYEQYF	TGTGCCAGTAGTCAAGGGAGACTAGCGGGGCGAACCTACGAGCAGTACTTC	TRBD2	-	TRBV19	TRBJ2-7	17
CASSYPGAGGISNYGYTF	TGTGCCAGCAGTTACCCCGGGGCAGGGGGCATTTCGAACTATGGCTACACCTTC	TRBD1	-	TRBV6-2/TRBV6-3	TRBJ1-2	18
CASRSKAGTGELFF	TGTGCCAGCCGATCGAAAGCGGGCACCGGGGAGCTGTTTTTT	-	-	TRBV7-9	TRBJ2-2	14